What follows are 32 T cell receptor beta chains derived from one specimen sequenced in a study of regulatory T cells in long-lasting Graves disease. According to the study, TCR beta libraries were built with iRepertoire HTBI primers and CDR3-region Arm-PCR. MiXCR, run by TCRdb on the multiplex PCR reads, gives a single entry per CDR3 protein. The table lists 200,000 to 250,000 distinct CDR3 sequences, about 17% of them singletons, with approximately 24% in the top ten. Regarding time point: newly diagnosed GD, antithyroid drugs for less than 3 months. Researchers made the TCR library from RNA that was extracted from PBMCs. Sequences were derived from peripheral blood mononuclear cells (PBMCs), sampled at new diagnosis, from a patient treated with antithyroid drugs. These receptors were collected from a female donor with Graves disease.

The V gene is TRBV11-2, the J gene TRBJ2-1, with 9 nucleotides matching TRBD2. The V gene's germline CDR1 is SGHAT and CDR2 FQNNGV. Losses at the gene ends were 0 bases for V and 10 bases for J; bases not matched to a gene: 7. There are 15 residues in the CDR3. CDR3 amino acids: CASSLDLAGIWEQFF. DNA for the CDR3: TGTGCCAGCAGCTTAGACCTAGCGGGAATTTGGGAGCAGTTCTTC.

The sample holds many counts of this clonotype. CDR3 bases: TGCAGTGCAACAGACAGCCCTCAAGAGACCCAGTACTTC. Translating gives CSATDSPQETQYF. V gene TRBV20-1 combines with J gene TRBJ2-5; possibly TRBD1 for D (5 bases). There are 13 residues in the CDR3. Trimming pared 6 bases from V and 2 bases from J, leaving 13 bases between. Germline-derived CDR1 and CDR2 are DFQATT and SNEGSKA (reference sequence).

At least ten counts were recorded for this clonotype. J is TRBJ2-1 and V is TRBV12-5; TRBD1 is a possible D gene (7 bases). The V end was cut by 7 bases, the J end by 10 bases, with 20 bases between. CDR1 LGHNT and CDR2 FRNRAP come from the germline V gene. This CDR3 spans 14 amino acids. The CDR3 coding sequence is TGTGCTAGTGTCTCCTGGACAGGAGGGGAAGAGCAGTTCTTC. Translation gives CASVSWTGGEEQFF.

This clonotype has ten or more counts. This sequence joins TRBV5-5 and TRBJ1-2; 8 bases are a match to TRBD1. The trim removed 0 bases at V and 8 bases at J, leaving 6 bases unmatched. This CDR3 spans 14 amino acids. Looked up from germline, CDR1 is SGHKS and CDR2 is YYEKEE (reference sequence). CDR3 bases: TGTGCCAGCAGCTTGGGGGACAGGTCAGGCGGCTACACCTTC. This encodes CASSLGDRSGGYTF.

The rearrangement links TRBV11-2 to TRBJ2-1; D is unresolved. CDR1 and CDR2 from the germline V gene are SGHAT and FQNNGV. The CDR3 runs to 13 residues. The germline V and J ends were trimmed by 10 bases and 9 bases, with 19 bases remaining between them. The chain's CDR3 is CATSDLGRSEQFF. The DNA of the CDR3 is TGTGCCACCAGTGATTTGGGTAGGAGTGAGCAGTTCTTC. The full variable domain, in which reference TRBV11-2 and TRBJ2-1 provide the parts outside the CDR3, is EAGVAQSPRYKIIEKRQSVAFWCNPISGHATLYWYQQILGQGPKLLIQFQNNGVVDDSQLPKDRFSAERLKGVDSTLKIQPAKLEDSAVYLCATSDLGRSEQFFGPGTRLTVL.

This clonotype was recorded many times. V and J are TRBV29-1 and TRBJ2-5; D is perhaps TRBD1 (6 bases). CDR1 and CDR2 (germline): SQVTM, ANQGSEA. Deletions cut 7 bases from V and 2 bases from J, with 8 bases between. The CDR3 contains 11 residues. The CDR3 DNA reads TGCAGCGCCAGGGGTCAAGAGACCCAGTACTTC. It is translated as CSARGQETQYF.

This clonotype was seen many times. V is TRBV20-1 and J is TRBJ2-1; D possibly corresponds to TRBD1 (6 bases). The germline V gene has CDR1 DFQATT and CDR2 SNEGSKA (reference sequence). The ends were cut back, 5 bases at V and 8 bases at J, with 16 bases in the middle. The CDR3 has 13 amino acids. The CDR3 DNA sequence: TGCAGTGCTGACCGACAGGTGGGGGATGAGCAGTTCTTC. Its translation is CSADRQVGDEQFF.

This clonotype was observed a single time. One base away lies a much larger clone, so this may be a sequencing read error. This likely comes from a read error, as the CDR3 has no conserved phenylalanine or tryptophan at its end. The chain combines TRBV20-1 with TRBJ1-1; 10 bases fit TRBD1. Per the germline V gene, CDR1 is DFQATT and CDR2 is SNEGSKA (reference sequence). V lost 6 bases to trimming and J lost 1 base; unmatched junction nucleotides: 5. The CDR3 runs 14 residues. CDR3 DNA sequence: TGCAGTGCATACCGGGACAGGGGGAACACTGAAGCTTTCGTT. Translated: CSAYRDRGNTEAFV.

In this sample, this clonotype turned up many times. DNA of the CDR3: TGTGCCAGCAGTAGGACAGGGGGCTACGAGCAGTACTTC. This codes for CASSRTGGYEQYF. The chain links TRBV2 to TRBJ2-7, with 10 bases lining up with TRBD1. The CDR3 contains 13 residues. In germline, CDR1 is SNHLY, CDR2 FYNNEI. V shed 5 bases and J 3 bases; nucleotides not matched to a gene: 1.

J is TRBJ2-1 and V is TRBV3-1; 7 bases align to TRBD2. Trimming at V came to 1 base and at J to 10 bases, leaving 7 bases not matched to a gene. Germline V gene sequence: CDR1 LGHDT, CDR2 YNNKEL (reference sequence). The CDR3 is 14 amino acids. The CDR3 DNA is TGTGCCAGCAGCCAAGGTCTCAGGACTAGAGAGCAGTTCTTC. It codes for CASSQGLRTREQFF.

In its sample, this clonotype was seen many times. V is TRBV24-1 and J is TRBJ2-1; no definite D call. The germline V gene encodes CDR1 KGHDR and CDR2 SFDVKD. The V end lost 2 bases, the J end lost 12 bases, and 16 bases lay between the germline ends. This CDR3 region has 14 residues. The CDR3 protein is CATSDSAPYSRQFF. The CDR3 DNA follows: TGTGCCACCAGTGATTCGGCTCCATATTCTAGGCAGTTCTTC.

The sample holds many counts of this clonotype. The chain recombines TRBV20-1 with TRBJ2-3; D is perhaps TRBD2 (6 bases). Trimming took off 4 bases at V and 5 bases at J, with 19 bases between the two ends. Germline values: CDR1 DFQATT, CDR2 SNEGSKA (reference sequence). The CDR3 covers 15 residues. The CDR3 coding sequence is TGCAGTGCTACAGATAGCGGACGCTCACAAGATACGCAGTATTTT. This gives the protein CSATDSGRSQDTQYF.

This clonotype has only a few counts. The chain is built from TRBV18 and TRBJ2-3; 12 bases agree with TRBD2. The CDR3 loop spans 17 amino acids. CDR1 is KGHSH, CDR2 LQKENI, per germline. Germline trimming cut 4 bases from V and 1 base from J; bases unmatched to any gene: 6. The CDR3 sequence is CASSQGTSGLGTDTQYF. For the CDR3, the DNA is TGTGCCAGCTCACAAGGGACTAGCGGGTTGGGCACAGATACGCAGTATTTT.

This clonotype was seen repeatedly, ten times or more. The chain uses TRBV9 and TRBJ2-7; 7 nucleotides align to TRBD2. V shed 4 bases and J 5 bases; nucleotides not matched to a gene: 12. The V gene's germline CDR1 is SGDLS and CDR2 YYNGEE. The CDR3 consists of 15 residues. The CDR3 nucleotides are TGTGCCAGCAGCTCTGACCAGCGGGAAGGGAACGAGCAGTACTTC. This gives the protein CASSSDQREGNEQYF.

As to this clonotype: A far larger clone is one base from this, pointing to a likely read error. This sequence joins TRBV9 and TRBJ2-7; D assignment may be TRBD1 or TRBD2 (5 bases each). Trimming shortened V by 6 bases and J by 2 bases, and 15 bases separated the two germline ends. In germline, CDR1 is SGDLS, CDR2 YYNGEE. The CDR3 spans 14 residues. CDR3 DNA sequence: TGTGCCAGCAAGTACGAGGGGCCGACCTACGAGCAGTACTTC. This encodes CASKYEGPTYEQYF.

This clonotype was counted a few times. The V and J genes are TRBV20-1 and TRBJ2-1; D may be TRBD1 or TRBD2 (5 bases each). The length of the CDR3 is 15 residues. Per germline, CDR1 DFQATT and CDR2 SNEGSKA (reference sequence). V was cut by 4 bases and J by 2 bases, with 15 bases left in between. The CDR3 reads CSAIRSPGPYNEQFF. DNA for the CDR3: TGCAGTGCTATCCGATCTCCGGGACCCTACAATGAGCAGTTCTTC.

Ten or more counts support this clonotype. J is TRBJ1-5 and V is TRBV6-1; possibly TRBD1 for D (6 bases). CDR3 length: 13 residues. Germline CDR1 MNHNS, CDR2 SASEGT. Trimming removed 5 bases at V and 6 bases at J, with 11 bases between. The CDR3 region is CASSHREGQPQHF. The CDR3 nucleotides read TGTGCCAGCAGTCACAGGGAGGGTCAGCCCCAGCATTTT.

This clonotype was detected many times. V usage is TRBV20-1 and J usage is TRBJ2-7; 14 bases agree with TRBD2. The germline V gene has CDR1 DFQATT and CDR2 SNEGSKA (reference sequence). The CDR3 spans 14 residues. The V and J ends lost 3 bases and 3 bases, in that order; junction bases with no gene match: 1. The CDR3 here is CSARTSGRDYEQYF. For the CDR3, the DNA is TGCAGTGCTAGGACTAGCGGGAGGGACTACGAGCAGTACTTC.

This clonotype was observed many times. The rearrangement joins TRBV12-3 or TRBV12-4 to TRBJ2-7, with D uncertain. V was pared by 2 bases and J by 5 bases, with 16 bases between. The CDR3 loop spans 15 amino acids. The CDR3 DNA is TGTGCCAGCAGTTTATTGGCTCCGCCGTACGACGAGCAGTACTTC. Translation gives CASSLLAPPYDEQYF.

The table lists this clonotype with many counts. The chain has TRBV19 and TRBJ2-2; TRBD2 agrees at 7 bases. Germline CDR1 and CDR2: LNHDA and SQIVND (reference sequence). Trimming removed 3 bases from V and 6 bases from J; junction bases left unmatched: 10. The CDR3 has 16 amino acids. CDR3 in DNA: TGTGCCAGTAGTATTTGGGGCGGGAGTGTTTCCGGGGAGCTGTTTTTT. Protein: CASSIWGGSVSGELFF.

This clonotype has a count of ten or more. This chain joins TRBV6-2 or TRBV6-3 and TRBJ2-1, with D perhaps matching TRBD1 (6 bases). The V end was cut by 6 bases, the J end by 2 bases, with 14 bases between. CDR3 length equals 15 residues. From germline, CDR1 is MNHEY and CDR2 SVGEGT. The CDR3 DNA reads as TGTGCCAGCAGGGTAGACAGGAGAGCCTACAATGAGCAGTTCTTC. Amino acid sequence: CASRVDRRAYNEQFF.

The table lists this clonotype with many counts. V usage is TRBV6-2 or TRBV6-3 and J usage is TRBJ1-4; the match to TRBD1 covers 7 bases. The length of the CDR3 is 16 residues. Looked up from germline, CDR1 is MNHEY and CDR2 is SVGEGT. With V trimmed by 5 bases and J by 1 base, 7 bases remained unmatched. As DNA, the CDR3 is TGTGCCAGCAGTGATCGTCAGGGGGGAACTAATGAAAAACTGTTTTTT. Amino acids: CASSDRQGGTNEKLFF.

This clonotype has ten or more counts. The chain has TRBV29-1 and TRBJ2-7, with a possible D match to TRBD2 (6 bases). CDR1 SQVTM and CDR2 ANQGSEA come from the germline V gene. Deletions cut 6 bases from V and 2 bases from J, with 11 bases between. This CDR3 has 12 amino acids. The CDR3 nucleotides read TGCAGCGTGAAGCGGGCCACCTACGAGCAGTACTTC. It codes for CSVKRATYEQYF.

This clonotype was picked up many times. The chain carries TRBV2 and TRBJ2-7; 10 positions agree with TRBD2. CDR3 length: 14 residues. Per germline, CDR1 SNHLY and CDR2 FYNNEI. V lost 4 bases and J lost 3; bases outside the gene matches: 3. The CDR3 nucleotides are TGTGCCAGCAGTGCGGGACTAGCGTTCTACGAGCAGTACTTC. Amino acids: CASSAGLAFYEQYF.

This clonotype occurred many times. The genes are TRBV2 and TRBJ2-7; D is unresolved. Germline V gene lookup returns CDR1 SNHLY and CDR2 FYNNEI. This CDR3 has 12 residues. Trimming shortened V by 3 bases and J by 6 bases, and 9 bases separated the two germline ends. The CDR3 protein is CASSDGPGEQYF. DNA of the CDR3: TGTGCCAGCAGTGACGGCCCAGGCGAGCAGTACTTC.

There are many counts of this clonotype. The chain's CDR3 is CASSPYMGFSGDEQFF. The DNA for the CDR3 is TGTGCCAGCTCACCATATATGGGCTTCAGCGGCGATGAGCAGTTCTTC. The gene calls are TRBV18 and TRBJ2-1, with D possibly matching TRBD2 (5 bases). The germline V gene has CDR1 KGHSH and CDR2 LQKENI. The CDR3 is made up of 16 amino acids. Trimming took 2 bases from V and 8 from J, leaving 19 bases between them.

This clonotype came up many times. CDR3 coding DNA: TGTGCCAGCAGTTATTCCGGGATGTTTGAAAAACTGTTTTTT. It codes for CASSYSGMFEKLFF. The chain is built from TRBV6-2 or TRBV6-3 and TRBJ1-4; D gene ambiguous. The CDR3 has 14 residues. Deletions cut 3 bases from V and 7 bases from J, with 12 bases between. CDR1 MNHEY and CDR2 SVGEGT come from the germline V gene.

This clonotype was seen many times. The CDR3 DNA reads TGCGCCAGCAGCTTGATCCCTGGGGCCAACGTCCTGACTTTC. Protein: CASSLIPGANVLTF. The gene calls are TRBV5-1 and TRBJ2-6; D is uncertain. Trimming pared 1 base from V and 2 bases from J, leaving 4 bases between. This CDR3 comprises 14 residues. Germline V CDR1 and CDR2: SGHRS, YFSETQ.

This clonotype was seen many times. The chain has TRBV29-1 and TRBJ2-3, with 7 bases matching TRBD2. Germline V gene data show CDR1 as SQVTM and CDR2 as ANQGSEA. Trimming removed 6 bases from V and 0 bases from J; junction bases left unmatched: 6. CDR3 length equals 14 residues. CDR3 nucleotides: TGCAGCGTCATAGCGGGCCAGAGCACAGATACGCAGTATTTT. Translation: CSVIAGQSTDTQYF.

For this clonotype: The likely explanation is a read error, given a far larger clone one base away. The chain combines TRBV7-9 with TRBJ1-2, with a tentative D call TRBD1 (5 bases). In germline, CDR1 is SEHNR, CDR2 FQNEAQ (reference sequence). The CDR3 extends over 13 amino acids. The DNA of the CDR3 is TGTGCCAGCGGCTTGCCAGGAGGGGATGGCTACACCTTC. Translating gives CASGLPGGDGYTF.

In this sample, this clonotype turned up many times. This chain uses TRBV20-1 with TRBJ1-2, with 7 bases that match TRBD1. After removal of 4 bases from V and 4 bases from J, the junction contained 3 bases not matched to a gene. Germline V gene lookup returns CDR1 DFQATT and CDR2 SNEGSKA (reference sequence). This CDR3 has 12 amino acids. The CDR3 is CSATTGPYGYTF. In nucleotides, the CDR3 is TGCAGTGCTACGACAGGGCCCTATGGCTACACCTTC.

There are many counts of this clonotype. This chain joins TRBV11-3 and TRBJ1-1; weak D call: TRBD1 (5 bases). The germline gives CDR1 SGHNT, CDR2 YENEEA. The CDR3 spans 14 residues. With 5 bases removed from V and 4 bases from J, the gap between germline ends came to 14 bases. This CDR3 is CASSQTRGSTEAFF. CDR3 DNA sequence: TGTGCCAGCAGCCAGACACGGGGGAGCACTGAAGCTTTCTTT.